This paragraph covers one T cell receptor (beta chain) sequence. What it binds is unknown. This sample is part of a study of siplizumab effects on memory and regulatory T cells. Clones were read by immunoSEQ multiplex PCR, and TCRdb kept only the in-frame ones, dropping some. The sample consists of 110,000 or so clones, roughly 91% of them appearing once. The study's findings and limits: Roughly 80-96% of proliferating clones (CD4+ or CD8+) could not be assigned a naive or memory phenotype. Suppressive capability of dividing Tregs from siplizumab cultures went unverified. Naive T cells apparently outstripped memory cells in diversity and seemed major alloresponse contributors.

This CDR3 region has 15 residues. Germline V gene sequence: CDR1 SGHDT, CDR2 YYEEEE. V shed 0 bases, J shed 15 bases, and the junction held 11 bases outside the gene matches. This TCR was recovered from a human donor in good health. Sequenced input: CD4+ T cells sorted from blood. J is TRBJ2-1 and V is TRBV5-6, with TRBD2 matching 11 bases. In nucleotides, the CDR3 is TGTGCCAGCAGCTTGGATCTTAGCGGGAGGGCCGGGATGTTCTTC. Encoded protein: CASSLDLSGRAGMFF.